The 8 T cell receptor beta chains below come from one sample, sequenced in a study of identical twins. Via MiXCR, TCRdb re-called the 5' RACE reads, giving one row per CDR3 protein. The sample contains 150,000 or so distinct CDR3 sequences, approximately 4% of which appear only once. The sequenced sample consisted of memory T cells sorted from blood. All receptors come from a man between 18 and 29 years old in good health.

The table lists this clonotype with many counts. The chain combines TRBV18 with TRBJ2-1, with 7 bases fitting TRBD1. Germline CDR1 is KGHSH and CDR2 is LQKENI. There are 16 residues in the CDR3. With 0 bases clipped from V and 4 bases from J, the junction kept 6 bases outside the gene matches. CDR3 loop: CASSPPDRSPYNEQFF. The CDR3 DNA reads TGTGCCAGCTCACCACCGGACAGGTCCCCTTACAATGAGCAGTTCTTC.

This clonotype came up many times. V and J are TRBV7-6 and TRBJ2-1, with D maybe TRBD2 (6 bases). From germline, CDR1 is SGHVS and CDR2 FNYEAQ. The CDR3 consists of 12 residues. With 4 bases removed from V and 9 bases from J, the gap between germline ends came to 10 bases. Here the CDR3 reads CASSSGGIEQFF. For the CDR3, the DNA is TGTGCCAGCAGCTCCGGGGGAATTGAGCAGTTCTTC.

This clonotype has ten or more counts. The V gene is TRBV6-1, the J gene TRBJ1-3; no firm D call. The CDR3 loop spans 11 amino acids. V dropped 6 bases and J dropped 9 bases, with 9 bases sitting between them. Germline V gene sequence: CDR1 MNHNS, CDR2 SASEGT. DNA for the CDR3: TGTGCCAGCAGGTTGGGCGCCACCATATATTTT. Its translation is CASRLGATIYF.

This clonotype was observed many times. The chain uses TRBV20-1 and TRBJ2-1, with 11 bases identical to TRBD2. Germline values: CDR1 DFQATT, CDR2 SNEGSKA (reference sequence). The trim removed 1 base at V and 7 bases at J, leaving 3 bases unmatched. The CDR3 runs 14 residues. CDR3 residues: CSARVLAGENEQFF. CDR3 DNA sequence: TGCAGTGCTAGAGTACTAGCGGGAGAAAATGAGCAGTTCTTC.

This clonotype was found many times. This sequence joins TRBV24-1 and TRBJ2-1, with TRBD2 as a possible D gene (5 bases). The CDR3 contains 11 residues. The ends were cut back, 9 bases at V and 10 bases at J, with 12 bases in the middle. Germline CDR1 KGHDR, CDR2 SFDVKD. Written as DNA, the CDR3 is TGTGCCACCGGAATAGCGTCCGAGCAGTTCTTC. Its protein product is CATGIASEQFF.

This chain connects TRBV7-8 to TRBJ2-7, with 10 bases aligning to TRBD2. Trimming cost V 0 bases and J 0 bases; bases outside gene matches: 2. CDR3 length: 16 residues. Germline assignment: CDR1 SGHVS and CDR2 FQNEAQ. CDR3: CASSLAWTSGSYEQYV. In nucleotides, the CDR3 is TGTGCCAGCAGCTTAGCGTGGACTAGCGGCTCCTACGAGCAGTACGTC.

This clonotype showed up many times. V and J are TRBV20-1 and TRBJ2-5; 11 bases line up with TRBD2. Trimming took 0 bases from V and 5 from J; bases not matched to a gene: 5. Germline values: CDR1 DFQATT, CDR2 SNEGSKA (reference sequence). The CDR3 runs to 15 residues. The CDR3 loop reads CSARDRLAGLETQYF. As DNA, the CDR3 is TGCAGTGCTAGAGATCGACTAGCGGGATTGGAGACCCAGTACTTC.

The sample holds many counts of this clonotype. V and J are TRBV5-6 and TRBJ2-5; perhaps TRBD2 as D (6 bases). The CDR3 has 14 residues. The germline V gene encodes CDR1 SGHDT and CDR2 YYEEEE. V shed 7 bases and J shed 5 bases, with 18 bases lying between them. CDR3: CASFSQRATETQYF. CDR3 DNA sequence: TGTGCCAGCTTTTCTCAGCGGGCCACGGAGACCCAGTACTTC.